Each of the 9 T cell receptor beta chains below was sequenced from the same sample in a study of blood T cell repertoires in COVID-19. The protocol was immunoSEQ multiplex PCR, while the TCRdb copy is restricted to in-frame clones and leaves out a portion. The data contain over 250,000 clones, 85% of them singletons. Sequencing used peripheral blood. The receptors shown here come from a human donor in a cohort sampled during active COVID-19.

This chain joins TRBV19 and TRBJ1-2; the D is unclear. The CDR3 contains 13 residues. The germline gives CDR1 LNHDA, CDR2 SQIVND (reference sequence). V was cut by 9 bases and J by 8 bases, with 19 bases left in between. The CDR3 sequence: CASREGAMDGYTF. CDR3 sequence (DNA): TGTGCCAGCAGAGAGGGCGCAATGGACGGCTACACCTTC. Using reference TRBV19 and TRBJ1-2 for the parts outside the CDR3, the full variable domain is DGGITQSPKYLFRKEGQNVTLSCEQNLNHDAMYWYRQDPGQGLRLIYYSQIVNDFQKGDIAEGYSVSREKKESFPLTVTSAQKNPTAFYLCASREGAMDGYTFGSGTRLTVV.

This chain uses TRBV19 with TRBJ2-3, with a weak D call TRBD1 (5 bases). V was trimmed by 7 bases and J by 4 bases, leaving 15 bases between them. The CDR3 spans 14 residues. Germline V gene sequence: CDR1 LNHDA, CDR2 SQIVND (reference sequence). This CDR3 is CASTYSQGSDTQYF. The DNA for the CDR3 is TGTGCCAGTACCTACTCCCAGGGCTCAGATACGCAGTATTTT.

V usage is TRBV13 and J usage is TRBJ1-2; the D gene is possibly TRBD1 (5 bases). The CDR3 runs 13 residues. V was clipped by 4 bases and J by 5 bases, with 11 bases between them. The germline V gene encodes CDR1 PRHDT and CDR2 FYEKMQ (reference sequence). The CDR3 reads CASSSRQQYGYTF. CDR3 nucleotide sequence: TGTGCCAGCAGCTCCAGACAGCAGTATGGCTACACCTTC.

The CDR3 DNA reads TGTGCCAGTAGACAGACAACGACTGAAGCTTTCTTT. Translated, it gives CASRQTTTEAFF. The rearrangement links TRBV2 to TRBJ1-1; D possibly corresponds to TRBD1 (5 bases). Germline V CDR1 and CDR2: SNHLY, FYNNEI. The germline V and J ends were trimmed by 9 bases and 5 bases, with 13 bases remaining between them. The CDR3 is 12 amino acids.

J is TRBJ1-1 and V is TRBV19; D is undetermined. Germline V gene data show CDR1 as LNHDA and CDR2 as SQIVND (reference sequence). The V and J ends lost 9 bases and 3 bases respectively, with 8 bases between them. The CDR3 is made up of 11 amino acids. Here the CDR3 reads CASTFYTEAFF. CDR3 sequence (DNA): TGTGCCAGCACATTTTACACTGAAGCTTTCTTT.

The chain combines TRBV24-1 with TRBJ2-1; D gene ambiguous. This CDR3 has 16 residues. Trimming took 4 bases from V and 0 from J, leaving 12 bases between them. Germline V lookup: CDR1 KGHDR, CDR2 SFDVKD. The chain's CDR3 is CATSDSSLGSYNEQFF. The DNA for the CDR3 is TGTGCCACCAGTGACAGTAGCCTTGGCTCCTACAATGAGCAGTTCTTC.

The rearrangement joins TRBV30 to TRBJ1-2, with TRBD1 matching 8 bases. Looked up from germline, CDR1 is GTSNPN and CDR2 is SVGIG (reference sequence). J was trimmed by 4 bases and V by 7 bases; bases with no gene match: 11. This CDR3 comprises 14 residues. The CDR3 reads CALNQGARGYGYTF. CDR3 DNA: TGTGCCTTAAATCAGGGGGCTAGGGGCTATGGCTACACCTTC.

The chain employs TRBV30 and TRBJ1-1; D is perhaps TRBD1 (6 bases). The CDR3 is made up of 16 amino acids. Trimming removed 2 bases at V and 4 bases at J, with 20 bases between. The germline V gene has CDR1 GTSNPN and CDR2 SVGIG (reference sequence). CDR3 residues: CAWSNLRRGGGTEAFF. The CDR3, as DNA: TGTGCCTGGAGTAACCTCCGCCGGGGAGGGGGCACTGAAGCTTTCTTT.

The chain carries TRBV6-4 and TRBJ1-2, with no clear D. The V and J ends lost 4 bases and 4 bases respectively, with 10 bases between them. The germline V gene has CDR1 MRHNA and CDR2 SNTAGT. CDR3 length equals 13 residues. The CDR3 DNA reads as TGTGCCAGCAGTGTAGCCGGGAGCTATGGCTACACCTTC. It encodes CASSVAGSYGYTF.